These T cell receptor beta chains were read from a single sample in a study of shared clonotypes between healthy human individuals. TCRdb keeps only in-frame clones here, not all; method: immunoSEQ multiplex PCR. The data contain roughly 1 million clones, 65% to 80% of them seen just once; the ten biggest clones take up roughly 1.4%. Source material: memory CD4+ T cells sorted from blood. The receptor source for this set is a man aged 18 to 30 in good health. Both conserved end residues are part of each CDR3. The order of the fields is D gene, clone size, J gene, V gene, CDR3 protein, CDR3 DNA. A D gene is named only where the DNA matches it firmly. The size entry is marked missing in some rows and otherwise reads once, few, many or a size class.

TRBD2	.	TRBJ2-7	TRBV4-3	CASSQVYSGRYEQYF	TGCGCCAGCAGCCAAGTTTATAGCGGGAGGTACGAGCAGTACTTC
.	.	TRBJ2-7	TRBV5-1	CASSRDAFSYEQYF	TGCGCCAGCAGCAGGGACGCGTTCTCCTACGAGCAGTACTTC
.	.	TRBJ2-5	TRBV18	CASSPGGRTQETQYF	TGTGCCAGCTCACCGGGGGGACGGACCCAAGAGACCCAGTACTTC
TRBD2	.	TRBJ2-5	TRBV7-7	CASSLAGAEETQYF	TGTGCTAGCAGCTTAGCGGGCGCGGAAGAGACCCAGTACTTC
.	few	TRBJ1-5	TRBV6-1	CASSGEWGQGNQPQHF	TGTGCCAGCAGTGGCGAGTGGGGGCAAGGCAATCAGCCCCAGCATTTT
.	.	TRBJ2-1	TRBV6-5	CASTRGQPGHEQFF	TGTGCCAGCACACGGGGCCAACCGGGGCATGAGCAGTTCTTC
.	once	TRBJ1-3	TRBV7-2	CASSLDSLLPGNTIYF	TGTGCCAGCAGCTTGGACAGCCTCCTCCCTGGAAACACCATATATTTT
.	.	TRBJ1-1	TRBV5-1	CASSLGAGTGTEAFF	TGCGCCAGCAGCTTGGGGGCAGGCACGGGCACTGAAGCTTTCTTT
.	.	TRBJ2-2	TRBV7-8	CASSPIRTGELFF	TGTGCCAGCAGCCCAATCCGTACCGGGGAGCTGTTTTTT
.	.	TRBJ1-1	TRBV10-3	CAISPRGADTEAFF	TGTGCCATCAGCCCGAGGGGGGCGGACACTGAAGCTTTCTTT
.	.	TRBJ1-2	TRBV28	CASSHKELYGYTF	TGTGCCAGCAGTCACAAGGAACTCTATGGCTACACCTTC
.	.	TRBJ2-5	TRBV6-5	CASRSPTARQETQYF	TGTGCCAGCAGATCACCGACAGCGCGCCAAGAGACCCAGTACTTC
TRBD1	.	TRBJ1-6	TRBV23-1	CARGTGGYSPLHF	TGCGCCAGGGGGACAGGGGGTTATTCACCCCTCCACTTT
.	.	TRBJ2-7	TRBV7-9	CASSPSSGSYEQYF	TGTGCCAGCAGCCCTTCCTCGGGGAGTTACGAGCAGTACTTC
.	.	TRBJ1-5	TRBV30	CAWSQGADNQPQHF	TGTGCCTGGAGTCAAGGAGCTGACAATCAGCCCCAGCATTTT
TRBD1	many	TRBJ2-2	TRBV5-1	CASSLANRGTGELFF	TGCGCCAGCAGCTTGGCGAACAGGGGAACCGGGGAGCTGTTTTTT
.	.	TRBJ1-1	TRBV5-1	CASSQLTANTEAFF	TGCGCCAGCAGCCAACTGACAGCAAACACTGAAGCTTTCTTT
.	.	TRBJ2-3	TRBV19	CASTAAHASTDTQYF	TGTGCCAGTACCGCGGCTCACGCTAGCACAGATACGCAGTATTTT
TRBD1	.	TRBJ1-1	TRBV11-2	CASSYLRGRSTEAFF	TGTGCCAGCAGCTATCTAAGGGGGCGTAGCACTGAAGCTTTCTTT
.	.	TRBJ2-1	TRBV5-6	CASRVLTGSYNEQFF	TGTGCCAGCAGAGTTCTTACAGGGTCCTACAATGAGCAGTTCTTC
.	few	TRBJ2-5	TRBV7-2	CASSLDWRQETQYF	TGTGCCAGCAGCTTAGATTGGCGGCAAGAGACCCAGTACTTC
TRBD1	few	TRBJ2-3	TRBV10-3	CAISGYSRQGPTDTQYF	TGTGCCATCAGTGGGTACTCCAGACAGGGGCCTACAGATACGCAGTATTTT
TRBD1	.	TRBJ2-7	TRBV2	CASSEALYRGSYEQYF	TGTGCCAGCAGTGAAGCGCTTTACAGGGGGTCATACGAGCAGTACTTC
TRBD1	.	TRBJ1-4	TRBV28	CASSSAPGTEDEKLFF	TGTGCCAGCAGCTCTGCCCCCGGGACAGAGGATGAAAAACTGTTTTTT
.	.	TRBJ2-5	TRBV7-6	CASSHAPETQYF	TGTGCCAGCAGCCACGCGCCGGAGACCCAGTACTTC
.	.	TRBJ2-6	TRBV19	CASGGGSDVLTF	TGTGCCAGTGGTGGAGGGAGCGACGTCCTGACTTTC
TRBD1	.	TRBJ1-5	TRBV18	CASSPQDRPDQPQHF	TGTGCCAGCTCACCTCAGGACAGGCCGGATCAGCCCCAGCATTTT
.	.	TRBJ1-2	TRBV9	CASSAPGAASVYTF	TGTGCCAGCAGCGCCCCCGGGGCAGCCTCCGTCTACACCTTC
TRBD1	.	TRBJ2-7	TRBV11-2	CASSFVSGTANYEQYF	TGTGCCAGCAGCTTCGTTTCCGGGACAGCGAACTACGAGCAGTACTTC
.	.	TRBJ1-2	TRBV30	CAWSVVRAYYGYTF	TGTGCCTGGAGTGTCGTCAGGGCCTACTATGGCTACACCTTC
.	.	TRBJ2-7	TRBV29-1	CSVDAGPTYEQYF	TGCAGCGTTGACGCAGGGCCAACCTACGAGCAGTACTTC
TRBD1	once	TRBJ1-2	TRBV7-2	CASSAGQATGSYTF	TGTGCCAGCAGCGCGGGACAGGCCACCGGTAGCTACACCTTC
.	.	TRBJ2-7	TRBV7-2	CASSHGAVSSYEQYF	TGTGCCAGCAGCCATGGGGCGGTAAGCTCCTACGAGCAGTACTTC
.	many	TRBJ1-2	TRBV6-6	CASSRDRYGYTF	TGTGCCAGCAGCCGAGATCGCTATGGCTACACCTTC
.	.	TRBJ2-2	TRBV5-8	CASSYRGDTGELFF	TGTGCCAGCAGCTACAGAGGGGACACCGGGGAGCTGTTTTTT
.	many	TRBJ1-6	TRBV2	CASSDRDGTMGNSPLHF	TGTGCCAGCAGTGACCGGGACGGGACAATGGGGAATTCACCCCTCCACTTT
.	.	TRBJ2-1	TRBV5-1	CASSLDRSNEQFF	TGCGCCAGCAGCTTGGACAGGTCTAATGAGCAGTTCTTC
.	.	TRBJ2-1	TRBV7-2	CASTPQLSYNEQFF	TGTGCCAGCACGCCCCAACTCTCCTACAATGAGCAGTTCTTC
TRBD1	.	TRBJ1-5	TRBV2	CASSVFTGGSVATQPQHF	TGTGCCAGCAGTGTATTCACAGGGGGCTCGGTTGCAACTCAGCCCCAGCATTTT
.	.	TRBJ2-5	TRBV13	CASSLEETQYF	TGTGCCAGCAGCTTAGAGGAGACCCAGTACTTC
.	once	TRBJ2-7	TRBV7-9	CASSFRGNKIWGSYEQYF	TGTGCCAGCAGCTTCCGGGGTAATAAAATCTGGGGCTCCTACGAGCAGTACTTC
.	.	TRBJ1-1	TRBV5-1	CASSLVGRWDTEAFF	TGCGCCAGCAGCTTGGTGGGGCGATGGGACACTGAAGCTTTCTTT
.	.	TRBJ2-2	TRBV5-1	CASSGGRGNTGELFF	TGCGCCAGCAGCGGAGGACGGGGTAACACCGGGGAGCTGTTTTTT
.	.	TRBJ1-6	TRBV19	CASGTTGSPLHF	TGTGCCAGTGGGACTACAGGTTCACCCCTCCACTTT
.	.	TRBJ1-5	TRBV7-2	CASSTRHHSGNQPQHF	TGTGCCAGCAGCACGCGCCACCACTCAGGCAATCAGCCCCAGCATTTT
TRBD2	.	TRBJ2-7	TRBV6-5	CASRRLAGYYEQYF	TGTGCCAGCAGGCGACTAGCGGGCTACTACGAGCAGTACTTC
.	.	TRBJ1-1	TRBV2	CASSASGVEAFF	TGTGCCAGCAGTGCTTCTGGGGTTGAAGCTTTCTTT
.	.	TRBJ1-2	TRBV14	CASSQEPWSGYTF	TGTGCCAGCAGCCAAGAGCCCTGGAGTGGCTACACCTTC
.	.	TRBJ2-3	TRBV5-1	CASSLEGGLSTDTQYF	TGCGCCAGCAGCTTGGAAGGGGGATTAAGCACAGATACGCAGTATTTT
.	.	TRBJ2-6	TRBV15	CATSSRDSGANVLTF	TGTGCCACCAGCAGCCGGGACTCTGGGGCCAACGTCCTGACTTTC
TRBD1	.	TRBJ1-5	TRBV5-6	CASSPGGGNQPQHF	TGTGCCAGCAGCCCAGGGGGGGGCAATCAGCCCCAGCATTTT
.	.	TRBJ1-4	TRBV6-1	CASSAQGRDEKLFF	TGTGCCAGCAGTGCCCAGGGGAGGGATGAAAAACTGTTTTTT
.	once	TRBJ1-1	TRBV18	CASSFAGRTNTEAFF	TGTGCCAGCTCATTCGCGGGACGTACCAACACTGAAGCTTTCTTT